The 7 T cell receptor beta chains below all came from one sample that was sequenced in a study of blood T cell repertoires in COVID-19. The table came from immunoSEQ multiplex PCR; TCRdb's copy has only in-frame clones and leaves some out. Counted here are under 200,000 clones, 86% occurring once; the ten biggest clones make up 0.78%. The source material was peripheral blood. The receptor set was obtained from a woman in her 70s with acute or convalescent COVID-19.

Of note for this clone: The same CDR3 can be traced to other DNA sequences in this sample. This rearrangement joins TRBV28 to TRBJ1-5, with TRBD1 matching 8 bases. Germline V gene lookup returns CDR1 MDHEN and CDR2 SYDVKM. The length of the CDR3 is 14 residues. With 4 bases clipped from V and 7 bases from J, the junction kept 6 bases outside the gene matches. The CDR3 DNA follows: TGTGCCAGCAGTTCAGACAGGGGCGAGCAGCCCCAGCATTTT. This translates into CASSSDRGEQPQHF.

CDR3 sequence (DNA): TGTGCCAGCAGCCGACAGGGGGCCACTACAGATACGCAGTATTTT. It translates to CASSRQGATTDTQYF. V is TRBV7-9 and J is TRBJ2-3, with 10 bases lining up with TRBD1. The trim removed 5 bases at V and 3 bases at J, leaving 5 bases unmatched. The length of the CDR3 is 15 residues. Germline lookup yields CDR1 SEHNR and CDR2 FQNEAQ (reference sequence).

The CDR3: CASRTTGGNYGYTF. The CDR3 DNA follows: TGTGCCAGCAGAACAACAGGGGGTAACTATGGCTACACCTTC. The gene calls are TRBV11-2 and TRBJ1-2, with 8 positions matching TRBD1. Germline CDR1 and CDR2: SGHAT and FQNNGV. CDR3 length: 14 residues. Trimming at V came to 6 bases and at J to 1 base, leaving 4 bases not matched to a gene.

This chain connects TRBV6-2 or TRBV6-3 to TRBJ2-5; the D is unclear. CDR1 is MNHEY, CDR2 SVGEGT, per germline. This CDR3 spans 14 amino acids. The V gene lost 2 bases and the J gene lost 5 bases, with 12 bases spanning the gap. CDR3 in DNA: TGTGCCAGCAGTTACGCGTGGCAGGCTGAGACCCAGTACTTC. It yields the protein CASSYAWQAETQYF.

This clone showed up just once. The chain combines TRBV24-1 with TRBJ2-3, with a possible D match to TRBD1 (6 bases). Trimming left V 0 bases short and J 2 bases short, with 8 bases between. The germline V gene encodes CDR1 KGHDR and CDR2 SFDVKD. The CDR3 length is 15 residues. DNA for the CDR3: TGTGCCACCAGTGATTTGCAGGGGCCCACAGATACGCAGTATTTT. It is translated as CATSDLQGPTDTQYF.

The CDR3 nucleotides are TGTGCCAGCAAGGGACTAGCCACAGATACGCAGTATTTT. Amino acid sequence: CASKGLATDTQYF. J is TRBJ2-3 and V is TRBV2, with 9 bases aligning to TRBD2. V trimming: 7 bases; J trimming: 2 bases; junction bases outside the gene matches: 1. The CDR3 extends over 13 amino acids. Germline CDR1 SNHLY, CDR2 FYNNEI. Looking up the rest from reference TRBV2 and TRBJ2-3 gives the full variable domain: EPEVTQTPSHQVTQMGQEVILRCVPISNHLYFYWYRQILGQKVEFLVSFYNNEISEKSEIFDDQFSVERPDGSNFTLKIRSTKLEDSAMYFCASKGLATDTQYFGPGTRLTVL.

CDR3 protein: CASSPKSSGNTIYF. CDR3 nucleotides: TGCGCCAGCAGCCCCAAGAGCTCTGGAAACACCATATATTTT. V gene TRBV4-1 combines with J gene TRBJ1-3; unclear D gene. The germline V gene encodes CDR1 MGHRA and CDR2 YSYEKL. This CDR3 is 14 amino acids long. The V and J ends lost 4 bases and 0 bases respectively, with 7 bases between them.